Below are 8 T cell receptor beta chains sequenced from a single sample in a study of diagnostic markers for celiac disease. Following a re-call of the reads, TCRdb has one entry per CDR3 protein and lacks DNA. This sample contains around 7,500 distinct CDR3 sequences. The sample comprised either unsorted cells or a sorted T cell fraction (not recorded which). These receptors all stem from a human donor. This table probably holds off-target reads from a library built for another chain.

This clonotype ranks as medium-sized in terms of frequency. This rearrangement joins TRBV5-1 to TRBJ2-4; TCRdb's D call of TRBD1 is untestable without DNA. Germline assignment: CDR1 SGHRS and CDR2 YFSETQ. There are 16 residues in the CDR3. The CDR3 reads CASSRTGDGAKNIQYF.

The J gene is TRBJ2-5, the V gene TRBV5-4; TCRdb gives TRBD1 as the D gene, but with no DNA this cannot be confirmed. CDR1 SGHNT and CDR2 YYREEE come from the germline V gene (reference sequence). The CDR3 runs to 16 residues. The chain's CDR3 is CASSSRTGTAQETQYF.

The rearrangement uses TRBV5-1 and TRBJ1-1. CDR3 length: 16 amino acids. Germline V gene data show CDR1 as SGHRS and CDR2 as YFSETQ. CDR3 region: CASSLGGLAGNTEAFF.

This chain's CDR3 is CASSLDSNNEQFF. V and J are TRBV5-5 and TRBJ2-1. This CDR3 spans 13 amino acids. The germline V gene has CDR1 SGHKS and CDR2 YYEKEE (reference sequence). Drawing the rest from reference TRBV5-5 and TRBJ2-1, the complete variable domain is DAGVTQSPTHLIKTRGQQVTLRCSPISGHKSVSWYQQVLGQGPQFIFQYYEKEERGRGNFPDRFSARQFPNYSSELNVNALLLGDSALYLCASSLDSNNEQFFGPGTRLTVL.

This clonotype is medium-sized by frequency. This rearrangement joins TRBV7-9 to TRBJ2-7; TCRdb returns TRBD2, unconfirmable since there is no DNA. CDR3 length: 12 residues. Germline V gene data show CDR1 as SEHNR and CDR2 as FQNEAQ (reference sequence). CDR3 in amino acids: CASSSGGNEQYF.

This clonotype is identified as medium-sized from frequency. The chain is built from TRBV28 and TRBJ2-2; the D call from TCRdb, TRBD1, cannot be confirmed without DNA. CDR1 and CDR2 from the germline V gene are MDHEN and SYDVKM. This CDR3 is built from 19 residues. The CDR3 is CASTPWVGGEYANTGELFF.

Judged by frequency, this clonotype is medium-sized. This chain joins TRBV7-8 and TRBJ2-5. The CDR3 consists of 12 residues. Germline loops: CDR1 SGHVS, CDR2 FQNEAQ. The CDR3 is CASTPFGETQYF.

CDR3 loop: CSVEPDRVDEQFF. The chain combines TRBV29-1 with TRBJ2-1; TCRdb designates TRBD1, a call that cannot be tested without DNA. Germline values: CDR1 SQVTM, CDR2 ANQGSEA. The CDR3 has 13 residues.